This T cell receptor (beta chain) stems from a study of blood T cell repertoires in COVID-19. Study context: Sites in the United States, Italy and Spain provided acute and convalescent COVID-19 samples. PBMCs, B-cell-depleted T cells, or T cells provided the cDNA or gDNA that made up the material.

Participant ages covered about 18 to 89 years across 24 US areas. Before being deemed recovered, Cohort 3 donors had two negative PCRs, clearance, or symptom resolution. The V end was cut by 4 bases, the J end by 8 bases, with 18 bases between. The CDR3 consists of 14 residues. Germline values: CDR1 SGHNT, CDR2 YYREEE (reference sequence). The data were produced by immunoSEQ multiplex PCR, yet TCRdb's version contains in-frame clones alone and is incomplete. The sample yields hundreds of thousands of clones, 80% to 90% seen once. This TCR came from a man aged 25-45 years who had recovered from COVID-19. This chain connects TRBV5-4 to TRBJ2-5; D may be TRBD1 (6 bases). Material for sequencing was PBMCs or T cells enriched from blood (not recorded which). The CDR3 sequence: CASSVDIGQITQYF. CDR3 bases: TGTGCCAGCAGCGTAGACATTGGACAGATAACCCAGTACTTC.